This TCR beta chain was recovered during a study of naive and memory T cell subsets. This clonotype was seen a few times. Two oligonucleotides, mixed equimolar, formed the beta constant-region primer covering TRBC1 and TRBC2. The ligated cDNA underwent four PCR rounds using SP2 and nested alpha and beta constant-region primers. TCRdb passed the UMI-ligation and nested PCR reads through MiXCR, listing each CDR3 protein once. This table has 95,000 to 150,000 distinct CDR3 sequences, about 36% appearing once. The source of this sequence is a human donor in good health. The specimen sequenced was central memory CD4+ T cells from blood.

The CDR3 nucleotides are TGTGCCAGCAGCCATAGGACTAGCGGGAGATACGAGCAGTACTTC. Translation gives CASSHRTSGRYEQYF. V usage is TRBV7-6 and J usage is TRBJ2-7, with TRBD2 matching over 13 bases. Per the germline V gene, CDR1 is SGHVS and CDR2 is FNYEAQ. The CDR3 contains 15 residues. V shed 5 bases, J shed 4 bases, and the junction held 5 bases outside the gene matches.